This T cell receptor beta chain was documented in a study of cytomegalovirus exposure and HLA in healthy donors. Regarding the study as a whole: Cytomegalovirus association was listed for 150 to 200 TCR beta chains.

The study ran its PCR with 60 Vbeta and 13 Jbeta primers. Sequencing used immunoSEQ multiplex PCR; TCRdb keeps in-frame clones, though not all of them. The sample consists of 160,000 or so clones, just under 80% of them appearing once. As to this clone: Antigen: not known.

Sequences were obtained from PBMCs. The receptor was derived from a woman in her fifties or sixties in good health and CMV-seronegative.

The CDR3 reads CASSYAGIYYEQYF. DNA for the CDR3: TGTGCCAGCAGTTACGCAGGGATCTACTACGAGCAGTACTTC. This sequence joins TRBV6-5 and TRBJ2-7; the D gene is possibly TRBD1 (5 bases). The V end lost 2 bases, the J end lost 3 bases, and 11 bases lay between the germline ends. CDR1 and CDR2 from the germline V gene are MNHEY and SVGAGI. The CDR3 spans 14 residues.